Listed below are T cell receptor beta chains from one sample, sequenced in a study of control samples from healthy donors and cancer patients. Here immunoSEQ multiplex PCR was the method, and the copy in TCRdb shows in-frame clones only, minus some. Altogether some 30,000 clones are present, nearly 90% being singletons, with the ten largest covering about 3.8%. Input material: formalin-fixed, paraffin-embedded tissue. The source of these receptors is a female donor with melanoma. Each CDR3 is given with its conserved first and last residue. D genes are given only for firm matches. The size of a clone is reported for some rows only, either as once, few or many, or as a class for expanded clones.

d_call	j_call	v_call	clone_size	cdr3_aa	cdr3_nt
-	TRBJ1-1	TRBV6-5	once	CASTTGGQTEAFF	TGTGCCAGCACCACCGGCGGGCAGACCGAAGCTTTCTTT
-	TRBJ1-3	TRBV4-2	-	CASSQEPPPRGNTIYF	TGTGCCAGCAGCCAAGAACCCCCCCCGCGTGGAAACACCATATATTTT
-	TRBJ2-2	TRBV7-2	-	CASSLDLMVGELFF	TGTGCCAGCAGCCTGGACCTTATGGTCGGGGAGCTGTTTTTT
TRBD2	TRBJ2-2	TRBV2	-	CASVGSGRGRTGELFF	TGTGCCAGCGTAGGTAGCGGGAGGGGACGAACCGGGGAGCTGTTTTTT
-	TRBJ1-5	TRBV2	-	CASSDGRGRQPQHF	TGTGCCAGCAGTGACGGCAGGGGAAGGCAGCCCCAGCATTTT
TRBD2	TRBJ2-7	TRBV27	once	CASSPGTSGTYEQYF	TGTGCCAGCAGTCCTGGGACTAGCGGTACCTACGAGCAGTACTTC
-	TRBJ1-2	TRBV29-1	-	CSVEYGLTYYGYTF	TGCAGCGTTGAGTACGGCCTCACCTACTATGGCTACACCTTC
-	TRBJ1-1	TRBV29-1	-	CSVEDPRRGDTEAFF	TGCAGCGTTGAAGACCCGCGTAGGGGGGACACTGAAGCTTTCTTT
-	TRBJ1-4	TRBV19	-	CASSTAATSNEKLFF	TGTGCCAGCTCGACCGCCGCAACGTCTAATGAAAAACTGTTTTTT
-	TRBJ1-2	TRBV5-4	-	CASSLAGGYTF	TGTGCCAGCAGCTTGGCGGGGGGCTACACCTTC
-	TRBJ1-3	TRBV7-8	few	CASSLARETGNTIYF	TGTGCCAGCAGCTTAGCACGTGAGACTGGAAACACCATATATTTT
TRBD1	TRBJ1-1	TRBV27	-	CASSLSGRGDTEAFF	TGTGCCAGCAGTTTATCGGGCAGGGGGGACACTGAAGCTTTCTTT
-	TRBJ2-7	TRBV2	-	CASREGPPPTYEQYF	TGTGCCAGCAGGGAGGGACCTCCACCCACCTACGAGCAGTACTTC
-	TRBJ1-4	TRBV6-5	-	CASSYLATTNEKLFF	TGTGCCAGCAGTTACTTAGCGACTACTAATGAAAAACTGTTTTTT
-	TRBJ2-5	TRBV6-5	-	CASSYEGETQYF	TGTGCCAGTAGTTACGAGGGAGAGACCCAGTACTTC
-	TRBJ2-5	TRBV19	-	CASSMGSGKETQYF	TGTGCCAGTAGTATGGGTAGCGGAAAAGAGACCCAGTACTTC
TRBD2	TRBJ2-3	TRBV6-2/TRBV6-3	-	CASSRTSGRAVTQIRQYF	TGTGCCAGCAGCCGGACTAGCGGGAGGGCCGTGACACAGATACGCCAGTATTTT
-	TRBJ2-5	TRBV30	-	CATRPGEETQYF	TGTGCTACCCGTCCGGGGGAAGAGACCCAGTACTTC
-	TRBJ1-2	TRBV12-3/TRBV12-4	-	CASRTQGRGYTF	TGTGCCAGCAGAACACAGGGAAGGGGCTACACCTTC
TRBD2	TRBJ2-7	TRBV29-1	-	CSVLLPGLANEQYF	TGCAGCGTTCTACTTCCGGGACTAGCGAATGAGCAGTACTTC
-	TRBJ2-5	TRBV15	-	CATSEGKTQYF	TGTGCCACCAGCGAGGGTAAGACCCAGTACTTC
TRBD2	TRBJ2-7	TRBV5-1	-	CASSLGVAGTYEQYF	TGCGCCAGCAGCTTGGGAGTAGCGGGAACCTACGAGCAGTACTTC